This record looks at one T cell receptor (beta chain) sequence and its context. This clonotype was counted ten times or more. The antigen it recognizes is unknown. Base-call qualities are not available, and no considerably larger clone is one nucleotide away. These data come from a study of regulatory T cells in long-lasting Graves disease (dated by TCRdb to 2020 to 2022). Concerning the study at large: Patients with newly diagnosed Graves' disease had been on antithyroid drugs for under 3 months. A total of about 33 samples underwent TCR sequencing, from around 13 patients with persistent Graves' disease and approximately 20 patients with newly diagnosed Graves' disease. Persistent Graves' disease patients were compared with newly diagnosed Graves' disease patients by peripheral blood TCR sequencing and RNA sequencing. The study was registered as a clinical trial and conducted in China. General study outcomes and caveats: Only peripheral blood was studied, because thyroid tissue, the primary lesion, was inaccessible. Persistent Graves' disease patients showed lower TCR Shannon entropy and fewer highly expanded clones than newly diagnosed patients, suggesting clonal expansion. More public clonotypes were shared among persistent patients (under 3,000) than among newly diagnosed patients (roughly 1,000). TRBV28, TRBJ1-2 and TRBJ2-5 were preferentially used in persistent disease, while TRBV20-1 and TRBJ2-1 were favored in newly diagnosed disease. Only the TCR beta chain was sequenced and analyzed. As a limitation, the authors acknowledged that the small sample size may reduce accuracy.

The receptor library was made with multiplex PCR. This sample was sequenced with an Illumina HiSeq 4000. CDR3 regions were amplified by Arm-PCR with iRepertoire HTBI primers to construct TCR beta libraries. PCR products were gel purified before sequencing. On the study's bioinformatics: Across samples, around 62 TRBV and roughly 13 TRBJ segments were identified and used for gene usage analysis of CDR3 amino acid clonotypes. COPE and FqMerger were used to merge the filtered high-quality paired reads into contigs. BLAST was used to align contigs to the IMGT TRBV, TRBD and TRBJ reference genes, and CDR3 was defined following IMGT. Any clonotype with a frequency above 0.1% was counted as a highly expanded clone. Repertoire diversity was measured by Shannon entropy, and V-J evenness by the Gini coefficient. A clonotype was considered public if more than one individual shared it. The raw public reads went through TCRdb reprocessing: fastp at Q25, MiXCR clone calling, in-frame beta chains kept. Each CDR3 protein gets just one entry, which takes the most common genes and DNA from the rows behind it. The V and J calls and clone size come from TCRdb's table, not from the authors' own analysis. The sample yields about 450,000 distinct CDR3 sequences; 13% to 15% were counted once. Of the sample, approximately 17% falls within the top ten clones.

The germline V gene (reference sequence) supplies CDR1 GTSNPN and CDR2 SVGIG. Including the terminal cysteine and phenylalanine, the CDR3 comprises 13 residues. Only the CDR3 portion is preserved as DNA: 39 bases, with reading frame beginning at the first base. V is clipped by 3 bases and J by 3 bases, and the sequence between their germline boundaries is 9 bases long. The sample's time point label, decoded: newly diagnosed GD, antithyroid drugs for less than 3 months. RNA was extracted from PBMCs in TRIzol for both TCR sequencing and RNA sequencing. The diagnosis of Graves' disease followed American Thyroid Association guidelines. Recruitment of patients was carried out at an endocrinology department in Xi'an, China. From each patient, 7.5 to 10 milliliters of peripheral blood was collected into an EDTA anticoagulant tube. Ficoll Paque Plus density gradient separation was used to isolate PBMCs, and no further T cell sorting was done. An Agilent 2100 Bioanalyzer and agarose gel were used to check RNA quality, while a NanoDrop 2000 measured RNA concentration.

These data are also associated with another study on T cells in Graves' hyperthyroidism and ophthalmopathy. The second study's paper adds: A patient counted as having stable Graves' hyperthyroidism if no progression to ophthalmopathy occurred over 18 months of follow-up. Hyperthyroidism patients were newly diagnosed, had a disease duration of under 2 months, and were aged 18 to 65 years. Exclusion was applied to patients with uncontrolled infections, other autoimmune diseases, pregnancy or lactation. Diagnoses relied on clinical symptoms, serum thyroxine and TRAb, thyroid ultrasound and orbital computed tomography. For the first round of RT-PCR on the TCR CDR3, the HTBI primer set was used together with the Qiagen OneStep RT-PCR kit. Most expanded thyroid clonotypes (frequency above 0.001) were also found in blood, which suggests that blood repertoires may mirror thyroid immune responses. A 13 V-J signature model separated ophthalmopathy from stable hyperthyroidism, with roughly 88% sensitivity and roughly 81% specificity in cross-validation and 80%/75% in testing. During validation, the model predicted progression to ophthalmopathy a median of around 7 months ahead of onset, with approximately 70% sensitivity and 72.22% specificity. A discovery cohort of roughly 96 patients, about 43 with Graves' ophthalmopathy and more than 55 with stable Graves' hyperthyroidism, was used to find distinguishing TCR V-J signatures. An independent validation cohort of some 18 hyperthyroidism patients and about 16 patients who later progressed to ophthalmopathy tested prospective prediction of ophthalmopathy. For training and testing, the 100 or so patients in the discovery cohort were randomly divided in a 7:3 ratio. In addition, the study compared T-cell repertoires in thyroid tissue and in blood from over 5 Graves' hyperthyroidism patients. Once sampling was done, hyperthyroidism patients were given methimazole at a starting dose of 30 mg daily, whereas ophthalmopathy patients were given high-dose intravenous methylprednisolone. Libraries were constructed in a second round of multiplex PCR, after which size selection and purification were performed. Sequencing of the libraries was done on an Illumina HiSeq2000 using paired-end 100 bp reads. Raw data were processed with SOAPnuke, discarding reads with adapters, uncalled bases, mean Phred below 15, or no exact constant-primer or identifier match. High-quality paired reads were merged using COPE v1.2.5, and each unique nucleotide sequence was defined as a clonotype. MiTCR v1.1 was used to align the clonotypes against IMGT TRBV, TRBD and TRBJ reference segments. The analysis included only V-J combinations with a frequency above 0.0001, which together covered 99% to 99.2% of the repertoires. A TCS score was defined as the ratio of F50 (clonal expansion) to E x V (chaos), with BLOSUM62-based TCRdist applied between CDR3 peptides within each V-J. Welch's t-statistics and random forest reduced 500 to 550 V-J features to 13, which were used in a naive Bayes classifier (R e1071). Sample size was not statistically predetermined, and investigators were not blinded to group allocation. TCR Vbeta CDR3 sequencing of some 140 peripheral blood samples (under 45 ophthalmopathy, about 74 hyperthyroidism and around 17 progressor patients) is reported in the paper.

This receptor chain uses TRBV30 and TRBJ1-3, with no reliable assignment of the D segment. The input for sequencing was peripheral blood mononuclear cells (PBMCs), taken at new diagnosis, from a patient treated with antithyroid drugs. The source is a woman aged 50 to 65 with Graves disease. Donor details come from another sample of the same person, matched by shared clones. CDR3 sequence: CAWSGEFGNTIYF. Here is the DNA: TGTGCCTGGAGCGGGGAGTTTGGAAACACCATATATTTT.